Sequencing of this T cell receptor beta chain was carried out in a study of tumor and adjacent non-tumor tissue in lung cancer. No cell sorting was done before RNA was extracted from the tissue. The CDR3 spans 14 residues. Germline lookup yields CDR1 MNHNS and CDR2 SASEGT. On this clonotype: Germline is not matched at one junction end, which may reflect a read error.

The library came from three nested PCR rounds adapted from ARM-PCR protocols. TCRdb re-derived calls from the multiplex PCR reads in MiXCR, one entry per CDR3 protein. This table has just over 200,000 distinct CDR3 sequences, around 70% appearing once. The V gene is TRBV6-1, the J gene TRBJ2-7; 7 bases map to TRBD1. Material for sequencing was lung tumor tissue. The clonotype comes from a man aged 55 to 70 with non-small cell lung cancer. The CDR3 loop is CGSSELTGSYEQYF. In nucleotides, the CDR3 is TGTGGCAGCAGTGAATTGACAGGGTCCTACGAGCAGTACTTC.